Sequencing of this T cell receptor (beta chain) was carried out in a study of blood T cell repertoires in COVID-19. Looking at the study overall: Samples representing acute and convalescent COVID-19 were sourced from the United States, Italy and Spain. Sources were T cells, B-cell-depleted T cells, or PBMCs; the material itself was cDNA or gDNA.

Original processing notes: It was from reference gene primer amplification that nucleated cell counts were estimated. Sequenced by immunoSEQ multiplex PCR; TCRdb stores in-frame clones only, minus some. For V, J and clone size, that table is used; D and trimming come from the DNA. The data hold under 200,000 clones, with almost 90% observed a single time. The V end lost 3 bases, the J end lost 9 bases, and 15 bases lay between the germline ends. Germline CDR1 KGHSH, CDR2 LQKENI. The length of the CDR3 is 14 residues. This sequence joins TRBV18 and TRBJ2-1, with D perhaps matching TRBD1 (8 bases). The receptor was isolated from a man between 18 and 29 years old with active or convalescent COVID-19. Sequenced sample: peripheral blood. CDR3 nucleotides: TGTGCCAGCTCACCGTTACAGGGGGAGGGTGAGCAGTTCTTC. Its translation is CASSPLQGEGEQFF.